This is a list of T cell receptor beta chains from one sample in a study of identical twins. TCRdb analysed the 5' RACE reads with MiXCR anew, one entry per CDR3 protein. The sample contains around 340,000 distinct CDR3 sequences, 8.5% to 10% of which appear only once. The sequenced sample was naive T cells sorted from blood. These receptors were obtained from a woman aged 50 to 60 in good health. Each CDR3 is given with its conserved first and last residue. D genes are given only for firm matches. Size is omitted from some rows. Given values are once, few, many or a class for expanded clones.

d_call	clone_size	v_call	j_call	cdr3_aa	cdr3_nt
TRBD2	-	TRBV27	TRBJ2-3	CASSLGERESDTQYF	TGTGCCAGCAGTTTAGGGGAGCGGGAGTCAGATACGCAGTATTTT
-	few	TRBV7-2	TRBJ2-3	CASSFPGLRRPGDTQYF	TGTGCCAGCAGCTTCCCGGGACTCCGGCGGCCTGGAGATACGCAGTATTTT
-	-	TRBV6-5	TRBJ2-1	CASSPLASRHEQFF	TGTGCCAGCAGCCCCCTGGCTAGCCGCCATGAGCAGTTCTTC
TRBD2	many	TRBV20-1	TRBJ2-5	CSARLAGGQTQYF	TGCAGTGCTAGACTAGCGGGAGGACAGACCCAGTACTTC
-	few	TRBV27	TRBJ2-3	CASSLMGGTADTQYF	TGTGCCAGCAGTTTAATGGGAGGGACAGCAGATACGCAGTATTTT
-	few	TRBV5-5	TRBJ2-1	CASSLLTGPSYNEQFF	TGTGCCAGCAGCCTATTGACGGGTCCCTCCTACAATGAGCAGTTCTTC
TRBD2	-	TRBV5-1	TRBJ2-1	CASSLKPGLAGNEQFF	TGCGCCAGCAGCTTGAAACCGGGACTAGCTGGTAATGAGCAGTTCTTC
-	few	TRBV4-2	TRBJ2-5	CASSQDSERGQETQYF	TGTGCCAGCAGCCAAGACAGCGAGCGAGGCCAAGAGACCCAGTACTTC
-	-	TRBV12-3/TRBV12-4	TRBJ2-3	CASRPSKSDTQYF	TGTGCCAGCAGGCCTTCAAAGTCGGATACGCAGTATTTT
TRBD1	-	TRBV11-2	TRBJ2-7	CASSPREQGSYEQYF	TGTGCCAGCAGCCCCCGCGAACAGGGGAGCTACGAGCAGTACTTC
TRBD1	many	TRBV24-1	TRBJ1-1	CATSDSGGGTEAFF	TGTGCCACCAGTGATTCAGGGGGAGGTACTGAAGCTTTCTTT
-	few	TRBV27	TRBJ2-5	CASRPLRVWETQYF	TGTGCCAGCAGACCCTTAAGGGTGTGGGAGACCCAGTACTTC
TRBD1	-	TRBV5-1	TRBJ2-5	CASSWGQGLETQYF	TGCGCCAGCAGCTGGGGACAGGGGCTCGAGACCCAGTACTTC
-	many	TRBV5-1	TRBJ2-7	CASSLRGNSYEQYF	TGCGCCAGCAGCTTGCGGGGCAATTCCTACGAGCAGTACTTC
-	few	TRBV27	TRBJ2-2	CASSVGGNTGELFF	TGTGCCAGCAGTGTAGGGGGGAACACCGGGGAGCTGTTTTTT
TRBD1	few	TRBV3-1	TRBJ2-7	CASSHGWTGAYEQYF	TGTGCCAGCAGCCATGGCTGGACAGGGGCCTACGAGCAGTACTTC
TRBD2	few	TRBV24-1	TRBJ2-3	CATSDLESAGAADTQYF	TGTGCCACCAGTGATTTGGAGTCGGCGGGAGCGGCAGATACGCAGTATTTT
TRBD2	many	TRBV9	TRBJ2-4	CASSVVKGTSSIVNIQYF	TGTGCCAGCAGCGTAGTCAAGGGGACTAGCAGTATAGTAAACATTCAGTACTTC
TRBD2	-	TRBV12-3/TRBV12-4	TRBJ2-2	CASSFAGGTGELFF	TGTGCCAGCAGTTTTGCGGGAGGCACCGGGGAGCTGTTTTTT
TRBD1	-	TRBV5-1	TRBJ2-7	CASSVDRVNEQYF	TGCGCCAGCAGCGTCGACAGGGTTAACGAGCAGTACTTC
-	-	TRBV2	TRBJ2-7	CASSELGSSYEQYF	TGTGCCAGCAGTGAACTGGGATCATCCTACGAGCAGTACTTC
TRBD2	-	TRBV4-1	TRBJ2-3	CASSQVGRAPGTDTQYF	TGCGCCAGCAGCCAAGTTGGGAGGGCTCCCGGCACAGATACGCAGTATTTT
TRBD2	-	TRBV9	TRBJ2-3	CASSVGVSSGRPTDTQYF	TGTGCCAGCAGCGTAGGGGTGTCTAGCGGGAGGCCCACAGATACGCAGTATTTT
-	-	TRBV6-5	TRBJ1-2	CASSPAGADYGYTF	TGTGCCAGCAGCCCCGCAGGGGCCGACTATGGCTACACCTTC
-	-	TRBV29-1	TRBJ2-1	CSVPVGKEFF	TGCAGCGTTCCAGTTGGGAAGGAGTTCTTC
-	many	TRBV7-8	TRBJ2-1	CASRESGAVYNEQFF	TGTGCCAGCAGAGAAAGTGGGGCCGTCTACAATGAGCAGTTCTTC
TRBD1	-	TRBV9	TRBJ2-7	CASSGRGRGRNLDEQYF	TGTGCCAGCAGCGGCCGGGGCAGGGGGCGAAATCTCGACGAGCAGTACTTC
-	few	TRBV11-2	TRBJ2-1	CASSSQKGENYEQFF	TGTGCCAGCAGCTCCCAAAAAGGCGAGAATTATGAGCAGTTCTTC
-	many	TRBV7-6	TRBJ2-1	CASSASTDTSYNEQFF	TGTGCCAGCAGCGCTTCGACAGACACATCCTACAATGAGCAGTTCTTC